This T cell receptor beta chain was identified in a study of cytotoxic CD8 clonotypes in ibrutinib-treated CLL. Study in general: Partial responses totalled some 24 and complete responses 2; after median 68 months, about 15 remained remitted and roughly twelve progressed. Study-wide results and limits: Clonality correlated strongly with circulating CD8+ T cells and exceeded age-matched healthy donors at baseline. Sampling schedules were unmatched across sustained-remission and progressing patients.

With respect to this clone: Antigen specificity is unknown.

Investigators sourced approximately 2 micrograms of genomic DNA from cryopreserved PBMCs for TCR beta libraries. Per germline, CDR1 SNHLY and CDR2 FYNNEI. With 9 bases removed from V and 1 base from J, the gap between germline ends came to 9 bases. The length of the CDR3 is 12 residues. Here immunoSEQ multiplex PCR was the method, and the copy in TCRdb shows in-frame clones only, minus some. The table includes fewer than 400,000 clones, roughly 71% detected once. The TCR comes from a human donor with chronic lymphocytic leukemia. The chain has TRBV2 and TRBJ1-1, with D hard to call. This sample comprised PBMCs, obtained after 36 months of ibrutinib treatment. CDR3 nucleotide sequence: TGTGCCAGATCCACTGGGAACACTGAAGCTTTCTTT. Residues: CARSTGNTEAFF.